Detailed here is one TCR beta chain. These data originate in a study of OX40 agonist ivuxolimab in advanced cancers. The germline V and J ends were trimmed by 1 base and 7 bases, with 10 bases remaining between them. Germline loops: CDR1 MNHEY, CDR2 SVGAGI. CDR3 length equals 14 residues. Profiled with immunoSEQ multiplex PCR; TCRdb holds only in-frame clones, not every one. In the table there are under 90,000 clones, roughly nine tenths of which are singletons. Sample: CD4+ or CD8+ T cells sorted from blood, taken in a trial of the OX40 agonist ivuxolimab. The receptor's source is an adult with an advanced solid tumor such as melanoma, head and neck, liver or kidney cancer. The chain links TRBV6-5 to TRBJ2-2; D gene unclear. The CDR3, as DNA: TGTGCCAGCAGTTACTTGGATTGGGGCGGGGAGCTGTTTTTT. Translated, it gives CASSYLDWGGELFF.